These 21 T cell receptor beta chains were all obtained from the same sample, sequenced in a study of tumor-infiltrating lymphocytes in localized non-small cell lung cancer. Here immunoSEQ multiplex PCR was the method, and the copy in TCRdb shows in-frame clones only, minus some. Among approximately 17,000 clones, roughly two thirds were seen once, and the ten largest hold 4.3%. Material: lung tumor tissue. The receptor source for this set is a human donor with non-small cell lung cancer.

The V and J genes are TRBV5-6 and TRBJ2-1; 12 nucleotides match TRBD2. Unmatched junction bases numbered 10, after V lost 1 base and J lost 8 bases. The CDR3 consists of 17 residues. The germline gives CDR1 SGHDT, CDR2 YYEEEE. The CDR3 sequence is CASSLMASGRAGYEQFF. The CDR3 region has the DNA TGTGCCAGCAGCTTGATGGCTAGCGGGAGGGCCGGGTATGAGCAGTTCTTC. Full variable domain (outside the CDR3, taken from reference TRBV5-6 and TRBJ2-1): DAGVTQSPTHLIKTRGQQVTLRCSPKSGHDTVSWYQQALGQGPQFIFQYYEEEERQRGNFPDRFSGHQFPNYSSELNVNALLLGDSALYLCASSLMASGRAGYEQFFGPGTRLTVL.

In the case of this clone: A junction boundary mismatches the germline segment, possibly from a read error. This chain joins TRBV6-5 and TRBJ2-5; the match to TRBD1 covers 8 bases. The CDR3 consists of 15 residues. Germline CDR1 reads MNHEY; CDR2 reads SVGAGI. CDR3 nucleotides: TGTGCCATCAGTGGGCAGGGGGCCTTCCAAGAGACCCAGTACTTC. It yields the protein CAISGQGAFQETQYF.

The chain employs TRBV19 and TRBJ2-5; maybe TRBD2 (6 bases). The CDR3 covers 16 residues. The germline V gene has CDR1 LNHDA and CDR2 SQIVND (reference sequence). V gave up 5 bases and J gave up 1 base, with 17 bases separating them. The chain's CDR3 is CASSSLASALQETQYF. The CDR3, as DNA: TGTGCCAGTAGTTCTCTAGCGAGCGCCCTCCAAGAGACCCAGTACTTC.

V gene TRBV30 combines with J gene TRBJ1-6, with D perhaps matching TRBD1 (6 bases). The CDR3 covers 14 residues. V was cut by 0 bases and J by 7 bases, with 10 bases left in between. The germline CDR1 and CDR2 sequences are GTSNPN and SVGIG (reference sequence). This CDR3 reads CAWSVLQGNSPLHF. The DNA of the CDR3 is TGTGCCTGGAGTGTACTACAGGGAAATTCACCCCTCCACTTT.

This CDR3 reads CASSLGTPITDTQYF. The CDR3 DNA sequence: TGTGCCAGCAGCTTAGGGACACCCATCACAGATACGCAGTATTTT. The chain uses TRBV7-3 and TRBJ2-3; maybe TRBD1 (6 bases). Germline V gives CDR1 SGHTA, CDR2 FQGTGA. CDR3 length: 15 residues. Trimming took 2 bases from V and 2 from J, leaving 11 bases between them.

Worth noting for this clone: Its ends do not fully match the called genes, so a read error is possible. Within the sample, other DNA sequences also encode this same CDR3. The gene calls are TRBV18 and TRBJ2-5; 8 positions agree with TRBD1. The CDR3 runs 17 residues. The germline CDR1 and CDR2 sequences are KGHSH and LQKENI. CDR3 coding DNA: TGTGCCAGCTCGCCACCTGAAAACAGGGGGAGACAAGAGACCCAGTACTTC. Translating it yields CASSPPENRGRQETQYF. The whole variable domain, filled in from reference TRBV18 and TRBJ2-5, reads NAGVMQNPRHLVRRRGQEARLRCSPMKGHSHVYWYRQLPEEGLKFMVYLQKENIIDESGMPKERFSAEFPKEGPSILRIQQVVRGDSAAYFCASSPPENRGRQETQYFGPGTRLLVL.

This chain uses TRBV28 with TRBJ2-1; the match to TRBD2 covers 12 bases. The trim removed 6 bases at V and 6 bases at J, leaving 9 bases unmatched. Germline V gene sequence: CDR1 MDHEN, CDR2 SYDVKM. The CDR3 is made up of 16 amino acids. The CDR3 loop reads CASSSLAGGRSNEQFF. DNA for the CDR3: TGTGCCAGCAGCTCCCTAGCGGGAGGGCGGAGCAATGAGCAGTTCTTC.

The V and J genes are TRBV5-1 and TRBJ2-2; TRBD1 matches at 9 bases. There are 15 residues in the CDR3. Trimming removed 4 bases from V and 3 bases from J; junction bases left unmatched: 4. Germline values: CDR1 SGHRS, CDR2 YFSETQ. The CDR3 sequence: CASSEGQGYTGELFF. CDR3 nucleotides: TGCGCCAGCAGCGAAGGACAGGGGTACACCGGGGAGCTGTTTTTT.

This clone appeared once. V is TRBV5-1 and J is TRBJ2-2; D gene uncertain. Trimming removed 5 bases from V and 5 bases from J, with 7 bases in between. Germline loops: CDR1 SGHRS, CDR2 YFSETQ. The length of the CDR3 is 12 residues. CDR3 nucleotides: TGCGCCAGCAGGACAACAACCGGGGAGCTGTTTTTT. This encodes CASRTTTGELFF.

V and J are TRBV5-1 and TRBJ1-1, with D possibly TRBD1 on 5 matching bases. The CDR3 consists of 14 residues. The V end lost 4 bases, the J end lost 3 bases, and 13 bases lay between the germline ends. Germline V gene sequence: CDR1 SGHRS, CDR2 YFSETQ. Here the CDR3 reads CASSPSDRHTEAFF. The CDR3 DNA reads TGCGCCAGCAGCCCGTCCGACAGACACACTGAAGCTTTCTTT.

This clone turned up a few times. The chain is built from TRBV10-3 and TRBJ1-2; 7 bases are a match to TRBD1. V lost 4 bases, J lost 6 bases, and 2 bases stayed unmatched. Looked up from germline, CDR1 is ENHRY and CDR2 is SYGVKD. The CDR3 has 12 residues. The CDR3 coding sequence is TGTGCCATCAGTGCCGACAGGGATGGCTACACCTTC. Amino acid sequence: CAISADRDGYTF.

DNA for the CDR3: TGTGCCAGCAGTCCGAACCTCCACGGGCTGAGATCGGGCACCATATATTTT. Encoded protein: CASSPNLHGLRSGTIYF. The chain links TRBV28 to TRBJ1-3; D gene uncertain. This CDR3 contains 17 residues. V was pared by 5 bases and J by 9 bases, with 26 bases between. Germline CDR1 reads MDHEN; CDR2 reads SYDVKM.

The chain links TRBV5-5 to TRBJ1-2; D is ambiguous. The CDR3 runs to 13 residues. Germline V CDR1 and CDR2: SGHKS, YYEKEE (reference sequence). V was cut by 5 bases and J by 4 bases, with 12 bases left in between. This CDR3 reads CASSFGRGYGYTF. The DNA for the CDR3 is TGTGCCAGCAGTTTTGGCCGGGGCTATGGCTACACCTTC.

This chain joins TRBV9 and TRBJ2-3; 9 bases fit TRBD1. The CDR3 totals 16 residues. Germline CDR1 and CDR2: SGDLS and YYNGEE. V shed 2 bases, J shed 2 bases, and the junction held 6 bases outside the gene matches. The CDR3 nucleotides are TGTGCCAGCAGCGTCCGGGACAGGGTATTCACAGATACGCAGTATTTT. Translation: CASSVRDRVFTDTQYF.

By frequency in the sample, this clone is medium-sized. The chain couples TRBV7-2 to TRBJ2-2; D not certain. The germline gives CDR1 SGHTA, CDR2 FQGNSA. The germline V and J ends were trimmed by 5 bases and 1 base, with 8 bases remaining between them. CDR3 length equals 14 residues. In nucleotides, the CDR3 is TGTGCCAGCAGCCCCTGGGGGAACACCGGGGAGCTGTTTTTT. Amino acids: CASSPWGNTGELFF. The full variable domain, its missing parts supplied by reference TRBV7-2 and TRBJ2-2, is GAGVSQSPSNKVTEKGKDVELRCDPISGHTALYWYRQSLGQGLEFLIYFQGNSAPDKSGLPSDRFSAERTGGSVSTLTIQRTQQEDSAVYLCASSPWGNTGELFFGEGSRLTVL.

There are a few counts of this clone. The J gene is TRBJ1-2, the V gene TRBV7-6; TRBD1 matches at 8 bases. The CDR3 loop spans 14 amino acids. Germline values: CDR1 SGHVS, CDR2 FNYEAQ. Unmatched junction bases numbered 5, after V lost 5 bases and J lost 3 bases. CDR3 in amino acids: CASSQGAGHYGYTF. As DNA, the CDR3 is TGTGCCAGCAGCCAGGGGGCAGGGCACTATGGCTACACCTTC.

V and J are TRBV19 and TRBJ1-2; D is possibly TRBD1 (6 bases). V was pared by 5 bases and J by 4 bases, with 11 bases between. The germline V gene has CDR1 LNHDA and CDR2 SQIVND (reference sequence). The CDR3 length is 13 residues. The CDR3 sequence is CASSRDRFYGYTF. The CDR3 region has the DNA TGTGCCAGTAGTCGCGACAGGTTCTATGGCTACACCTTC.

This clone has just a few counts. The V and J genes are TRBV14 and TRBJ2-7; tentatively, D is TRBD2 (6 bases). This CDR3 spans 16 amino acids. V was pared by 2 bases and J by 2 bases, with 16 bases between. Germline loops: CDR1 SGHDN, CDR2 FVKESK. The CDR3 DNA reads TGTGCCAGCAGCCAAATCGCTTGGGGGGAGACCTACGAGCAGTACTTC. Encoded protein: CASSQIAWGETYEQYF.

V usage is TRBV18 and J usage is TRBJ1-1; 9 nucleotides match TRBD1. The CDR3 loop spans 17 amino acids. Losses at the gene ends were 0 bases for V and 1 base for J; bases not matched to a gene: 6. The germline V gene has CDR1 KGHSH and CDR2 LQKENI. The CDR3 loop is CASSPPTMGQGNTEAFF. CDR3 nucleotides: TGTGCCAGCTCACCACCGACTATGGGACAGGGGAACACTGAAGCTTTCTTT.

The V call is TRBV28, the J call TRBJ1-2, with TRBD1 matching over 9 bases. The CDR3 contains 13 residues. Unmatched junction bases numbered 4, after V lost 4 bases and J lost 7 bases. Germline-derived CDR1 and CDR2 are MDHEN and SYDVKM. CDR3 sequence reads: CASSSGQGSGYTF. For the CDR3, the DNA is TGTGCCAGCAGTTCGGGACAGGGTTCTGGCTACACCTTC.

The chain links TRBV7-9 to TRBJ1-6; D is undetermined. V shed 1 base and J shed 4 bases, with 8 bases lying between them. Germline V gene lookup returns CDR1 SEHNR and CDR2 FQNEAQ (reference sequence). This CDR3 contains 15 residues. CDR3 nucleotides: TGTGCCAGCAGCTTAGGGGGTAGATATAATTCACCCCTCCACTTT. This translates into CASSLGGRYNSPLHF.